This T cell receptor beta chain emerged from a study of blood T cell repertoires in COVID-19. Study-level information: T cells, B-cell-depleted T cells, or PBMCs supplied cDNA or gDNA.

This clone was observed once. The method was immunoSEQ multiplex PCR; TCRdb's version includes in-frame clones alone and lacks a portion of them. The repertoire holds fewer than 150,000 clones, with under 90% as singletons. The sequence derives from a woman older than 75 in a cohort sampled during active or convalescent COVID-19. Sequenced: peripheral blood.

CDR3 nucleotide sequence: TGTGCCAGCAGCCGGTCCGACCCCGCCTTGACTTCTGGAAACACCATATATTTT. It is translated as CASSRSDPALTSGNTIYF. V is TRBV9 and J is TRBJ1-3, with unresolved D. Trimming removed 4 bases from V and 1 base from J, with 21 bases in between. This CDR3 has 18 amino acids. CDR1 and CDR2 from the germline V gene are SGDLS and YYNGEE.